The table lists the clone carrying this T cell receptor beta chain with a count of one. Its specificity is unknown. The source of the sample is a study of shared clonotypes between healthy human individuals. Study context: CD4 naive and CD4 memory each took three plates per donor, while CD8 naive took two and CD8 memory one. Findings and limits, study-wide: Shared across a few donors were 5% to 6% of the naive CD4 clonotypes. Despite large depth, sorted-subset datasets appeared incompletely sequenced. It was the non-shared clonotypes that had lower generation probabilities than clonotypes shared by all four donors.

The V gene lost 10 bases and the J gene lost 0 bases, with 12 bases spanning the gap. In germline, CDR1 is PRHDT, CDR2 FYEKMQ (reference sequence). This CDR3 spans 14 amino acids. Naive CD8 cells were CD45RO-negative, positively selected for CCR7, excluding terminally differentiated effector memory CD45RA+ cells. Clones were read by immunoSEQ multiplex PCR, and TCRdb kept only the in-frame ones, dropping some. The table includes some 2,000,000 clones, about 95% detected once. The sequencing sample was made of naive CD8+ T cells sorted from blood. This TCR was recovered from a man aged 18 to 29 in good health. V gene TRBV13 combines with J gene TRBJ2-2; D is tentatively TRBD1 or TRBD2 (5 bases each). The CDR3 reads CAMGPYANTGELFF. CDR3 sequence (DNA): TGTGCCATGGGACCCTACGCGAACACCGGGGAGCTGTTTTTT.